This T cell receptor (beta chain) was recorded in a study of blood T cells in healthy people across ages. Study at large: Capture by template switching was about one barcoded beta molecule per two T cells.

The study, taken as a whole, reports: The unsorted PBMCs prevented any conclusive comparison of naive versus antigen-experienced cells. A strong correlation between TCR beta diversity and naive T cell percentage was seen.

Combining a sample-barcoded 5' primer with a J-beta primer mix, a second PCR ran for roughly 7 to 11 cycles. MiXCR, applied by TCRdb to the 5' RACE reads, yields one record per CDR3 protein. The table shows roughly 790,000 distinct CDR3 sequences, with 40% to 45% occurring only once. To note about this clonotype: Its antigen remains unknown.

The germline CDR1 and CDR2 sequences are DFQATT and SNEGSKA (reference sequence). The V and J ends lost 0 bases and 5 bases respectively, with 16 bases between them. CDR3 length equals 15 residues. Peripheral blood from each donor was collected in a volume of 8.5 to 10 milliliters. This sequence joins TRBV20-1 and TRBJ1-1, with a tentative D call TRBD1 (6 bases). This receptor was obtained from a woman aged 60-75 years in good health. Sequencing was done on a sample of blood. For the CDR3, the DNA is TGCAGTGCTAGAGATAACAGGGCTGGAGGTACTGAAGCTTTCTTT. Protein product: CSARDNRAGGTEAFF.